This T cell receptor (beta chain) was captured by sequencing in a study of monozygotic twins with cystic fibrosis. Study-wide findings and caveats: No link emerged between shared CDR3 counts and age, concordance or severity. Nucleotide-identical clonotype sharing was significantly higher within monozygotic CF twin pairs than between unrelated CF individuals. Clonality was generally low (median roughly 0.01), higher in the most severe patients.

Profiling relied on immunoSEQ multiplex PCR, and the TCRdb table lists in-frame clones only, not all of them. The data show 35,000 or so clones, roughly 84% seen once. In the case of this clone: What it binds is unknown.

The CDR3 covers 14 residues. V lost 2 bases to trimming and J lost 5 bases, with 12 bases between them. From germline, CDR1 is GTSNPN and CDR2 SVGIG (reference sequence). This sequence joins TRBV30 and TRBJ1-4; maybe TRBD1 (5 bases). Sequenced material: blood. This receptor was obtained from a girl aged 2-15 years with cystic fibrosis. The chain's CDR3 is CAWSSGDGNEKLFF. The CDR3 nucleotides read TGTGCCTGGAGTTCGGGGGATGGGAATGAAAAACTGTTTTTT.